One sample yielded the 13 T cell receptor beta chains listed below, sequenced in a study of blood T cell repertoires in COVID-19. Assay: immunoSEQ multiplex PCR; the TCRdb copy retains only in-frame clones and omits some. The data hold fewer than 400,000 clones, with 85% observed a single time. Specimen: PBMCs or T cells enriched from blood (not recorded which). The receptors were sampled from a woman in her twenties or thirties who had been exposed to COVID-19.

V and J are TRBV5-5 and TRBJ2-1; TRBD2 agrees at 10 bases. Germline V gene lookup returns CDR1 SGHKS and CDR2 YYEKEE (reference sequence). Unmatched junction bases numbered 4, after V lost 3 bases and J lost 4 bases. This CDR3 has 15 amino acids. The CDR3 spells CASSSNSGRYNEQFF. For the CDR3, the DNA is TGTGCCAGCAGCTCAAATAGCGGGAGGTACAATGAGCAGTTCTTC.

The chain links TRBV21-1 to TRBJ2-1; TRBD1 was called by the table and not checked on the DNA. TRBV21-1 is an annotated pseudogene. The CDR3 is 16 residues long. CDR3 sequence (DNA): TGTGCCAGCAGCGTCCACGCGGGACAGGGGGCGAATGAGCAGTTCTTC. It specifies CASSVHAGQGANEQFF.

V gene TRBV3-1 (or the pseudogene TRBV3-2) combines with J gene TRBJ2-3; D perhaps matches TRBD2 (6 bases). This CDR3 contains 16 residues. Trimming shortened V by 2 bases and J by 2 bases, and 14 bases separated the two germline ends. Per germline, CDR1 LGHDT and CDR2 YNNKEL (reference sequence). The CDR3 DNA sequence: TGTGCCAGCAGCCAATTGGGTAGCGGCGTCACAGATACGCAGTATTTT. Residues: CASSQLGSGVTDTQYF.

The chain couples TRBV7-3 to TRBJ2-2, with D perhaps matching TRBD1 (5 bases). This CDR3 contains 16 residues. Germline V lookup: CDR1 SGHTA, CDR2 FQGTGA. V was trimmed by 2 bases and J by 1 base, leaving 11 bases between them. The chain's CDR3 is CASSLATVGNTGELFF. CDR3 sequence (DNA): TGTGCCAGCAGCTTAGCGACAGTGGGGAACACCGGGGAGCTGTTTTTT. Supplemented by reference TRBV7-3 and TRBJ2-2, the full variable domain reads GAGVSQTPSNKVTEKGKYVELRCDPISGHTALYWYRQSLGQGPEFLIYFQGTGAADDSGLPNDRFFAVRPEGSVSTLKIQRTERGDSAVYLCASSLATVGNTGELFFGEGSRLTVL.

The CDR3 here is CASSQLGDSQETQYF. DNA for the CDR3: TGTGCCAGCAGCCAACTGGGGGACTCCCAAGAGACCCAGTACTTC. This sequence joins TRBV11-2 and TRBJ2-5, with a weak D call TRBD2 (6 bases). The CDR3 length is 15 residues. V gave up 5 bases and J gave up 1 base, with 14 bases separating them. Germline V gene lookup returns CDR1 SGHAT and CDR2 FQNNGV.

The chain is built from TRBV5-4 and TRBJ2-5, with a possible D match to TRBD1 (5 bases). The length of the CDR3 is 13 residues. Trimming pared 4 bases from V and 5 bases from J, leaving 12 bases between. Germline V gene sequence: CDR1 SGHNT, CDR2 YYREEE (reference sequence). The CDR3 loop reads CASSLEGVETQYF. The CDR3 DNA reads TGTGCCAGCAGCCTAGAAGGGGTGGAGACCCAGTACTTC.

The V and J genes are TRBV6-1 and TRBJ2-5; TRBD1 is a possible D gene (5 bases). Trimming removed 1 base from V and 5 bases from J, with 8 bases in between. Germline assignment: CDR1 MNHNS and CDR2 SASEGT. The CDR3 has 13 residues. The CDR3 loop reads CASSEVHRETQYF. As DNA, the CDR3 is TGTGCCAGCAGTGAAGTCCACAGGGAGACCCAGTACTTC.

The chain is built from TRBV5-1 and TRBJ1-1; possible D gene TRBD1, 5 bases. This CDR3 contains 13 residues. Trimming shortened V by 4 bases and J by 2 bases, and 9 bases separated the two germline ends. Germline V gives CDR1 SGHRS, CDR2 YFSETQ. DNA of the CDR3: TGCGCCAGCAGCACCGGGGGAAACACTGAAGCTTTCTTT. It is translated as CASSTGGNTEAFF.

The CDR3 here is CASGLAGISNQPQHF. CDR3 sequence (DNA): TGTGCTAGTGGTTTGGCAGGGATTAGCAATCAGCCCCAGCATTTT. J is TRBJ1-5 and V is TRBV12-5; possible D gene TRBD1, 5 bases. Germline assignment: CDR1 LGHNT and CDR2 FRNRAP. The CDR3 runs 15 residues. The V gene lost 1 base and the J gene lost 0 bases, with 7 bases spanning the gap.

Worth noting for this clone: A junction boundary mismatches the germline segment, possibly from a read error. The chain links TRBV18 to TRBJ2-1; D might be TRBD2 (5 bases). Per germline, CDR1 KGHSH and CDR2 LQKENI. The CDR3 consists of 15 residues. Here the CDR3 reads CASSPPRGSYNEQFF. DNA of the CDR3: TGTGCCAGCTCACCACCCCGGGGTTCATACAATGAGCAATTCTTC.

In its sample, this clone was seen once. The chain joins TRBV30 to TRBJ1-5, with D tentatively TRBD1 (6 bases). Trimming removed 5 bases from V and 7 bases from J, with 9 bases in between. This CDR3 comprises 11 residues. CDR1 is GTSNPN, CDR2 SVGIG, per germline (reference sequence). As DNA, the CDR3 is TGTGCCTGGGGAACAGGGCAGCCCCAGCATTTT. This gives the protein CAWGTGQPQHF.

The J gene is TRBJ1-3, the V gene TRBV9; 7 nucleotides match TRBD1. The CDR3 extends over 15 amino acids. Germline CDR1 and CDR2: SGDLS and YYNGEE. Losses at the gene ends were 3 bases for V and 4 bases for J; bases not matched to a gene: 7. The CDR3 protein is CASSARDSPGNTIYF. CDR3 DNA sequence: TGTGCCAGCAGCGCAAGGGACAGTCCAGGAAACACCATATATTTT.

To note about this clone: Other DNA sequences in the same sample also yield this CDR3. This rearrangement joins TRBV28 to TRBJ1-4; TRBD1 matches 7 bases. In germline, CDR1 is MDHEN, CDR2 SYDVKM. With V trimmed by 6 bases and J by 6 bases, 1 base remained unmatched. This CDR3 is 12 amino acids long. CDR3 nucleotides: TGTGCCAGCAGGACAGGGTATGAAAAACTGTTTTTT. It encodes CASRTGYEKLFF.